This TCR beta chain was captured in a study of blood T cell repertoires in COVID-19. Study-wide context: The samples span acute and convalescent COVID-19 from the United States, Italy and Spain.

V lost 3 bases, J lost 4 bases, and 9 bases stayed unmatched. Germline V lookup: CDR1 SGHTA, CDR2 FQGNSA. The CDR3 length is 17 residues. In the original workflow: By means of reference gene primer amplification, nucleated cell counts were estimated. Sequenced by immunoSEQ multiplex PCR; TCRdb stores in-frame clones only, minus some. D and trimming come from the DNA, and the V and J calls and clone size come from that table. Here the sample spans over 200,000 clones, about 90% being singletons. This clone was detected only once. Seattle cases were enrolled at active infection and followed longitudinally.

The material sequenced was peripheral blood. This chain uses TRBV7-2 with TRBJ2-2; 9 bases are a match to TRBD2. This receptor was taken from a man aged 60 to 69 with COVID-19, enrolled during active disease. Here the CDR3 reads CASSLGAGGWGTGELFF. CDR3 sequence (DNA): TGTGCCAGCAGCTTGGGAGCGGGGGGATGGGGCACCGGGGAGCTGTTTTTT.